The source of this TCR beta chain is a study of tumor-infiltrating lymphocytes in primary liver carcinoma. The CDR3 has 14 residues. CDR1 and CDR2 from the germline V gene are SEHNR and FQNEAQ (reference sequence). V lost 5 bases and J lost 5; bases outside the gene matches: 8. This clonotype is classed as medium-sized. Co-extracting RNA and DNA was done with about 20-34 mg of unsorted bulk tissue as input. Using a constant-region primer together with ProtoScript II reverse transcriptase, TCR beta cDNA was made from about 500 ng of total RNA. Construction of TCR beta libraries relied on three successive nested multiplex PCR rounds employing slightly modified ARM-PCR. The first two PCR rounds used TRBV1-TRBV30 primers with a Cbeta primer, approximately 10 cycles each. TCRdb ran MiXCR on the multiplex PCR reads and lists one entry per CDR3 protein. The table shows more than 30,000 distinct CDR3 sequences, with 60% to 80% occurring only once.

This rearrangement joins TRBV7-9 to TRBJ2-7; 8 nucleotides line up with TRBD1. The clonotype originates from a man aged 40-55 years with primary liver carcinoma and hepatitis B virus infection. The sample was tumor-adjacent normal liver tissue. This CDR3 reads CASSTGQGSNEQYF. DNA for the CDR3: TGTGCCAGCAGCACCGGACAGGGTTCGAACGAGCAGTACTTC.